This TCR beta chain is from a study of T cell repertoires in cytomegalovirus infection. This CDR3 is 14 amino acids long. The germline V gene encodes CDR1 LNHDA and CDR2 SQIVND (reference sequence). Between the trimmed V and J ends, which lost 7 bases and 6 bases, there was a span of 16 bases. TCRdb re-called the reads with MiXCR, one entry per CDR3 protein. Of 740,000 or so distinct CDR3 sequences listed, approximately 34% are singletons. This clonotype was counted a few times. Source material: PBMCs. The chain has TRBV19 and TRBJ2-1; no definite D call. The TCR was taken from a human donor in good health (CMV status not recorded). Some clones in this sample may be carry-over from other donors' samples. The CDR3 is CASNPSLRGNEQFF. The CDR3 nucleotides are TGTGCCAGTAACCCCTCGTTACGTGGCAATGAGCAGTTCTTC. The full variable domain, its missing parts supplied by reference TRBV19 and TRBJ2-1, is DGGITQSPKYLFRKEGQNVTLSCEQNLNHDAMYWYRQDPGQGLRLIYYSQIVNDFQKGDIAEGYSVSREKKESFPLTVTSAQKNPTAFYLCASNPSLRGNEQFFGPGTRLTVL.